This is a list of T cell receptor beta chains from one sample in a study of blood T cells in healthy people across ages. TCRdb recomputed calls from the 5' RACE reads with MiXCR, one row per CDR3 protein. The data contain fewer than 2,000,000 distinct CDR3 sequences, around 40% of them singletons. The specimen sequenced was blood. The receptors originated from a human donor in good health. CDR3s include the opening cysteine and the closing phenylalanine or tryptophan. D genes are given only for firm matches. Not all rows give a size; the values are once, few, many and, for expanded clones, a class.

D gene: TRBD2; V gene: TRBV29-1; J gene: TRBJ2-3; clone size: few; CDR3 DNA: TGCAGCGTTGTTAAGGGAGGGACAGATACGCAGTATTTT; CDR3 protein: CSVVKGGTDTQYF
D gene: .; V gene: TRBV5-1; J gene: TRBJ2-1; clone size: .; CDR3 DNA: TGCGCCAGCAGCTTGGAAACCGGGACACCTTACAATGAGCAGTTCTTC; CDR3 protein: CASSLETGTPYNEQFF
D gene: .; V gene: TRBV5-1; J gene: TRBJ2-5; clone size: many; CDR3 DNA: TGTGCCAGCAGCTTTGGGACCAAAGAGACCCAGTACTTC; CDR3 protein: CASSFGTKETQYF
D gene: .; V gene: TRBV29-1; J gene: TRBJ1-1; clone size: .; CDR3 DNA: TGCAGCGTTGGAATGGGGGGTAGTACTGAAGCTTTCTTT; CDR3 protein: CSVGMGGSTEAFF
D gene: .; V gene: TRBV6-2/TRBV6-3; J gene: TRBJ2-7; clone size: few; CDR3 DNA: TGTGCCAGCAGTTACTCGATGAGACTACGTTCGTACGAGCAGTACTTC; CDR3 protein: CASSYSMRLRSYEQYF
D gene: .; V gene: TRBV20-1; J gene: TRBJ1-5; clone size: .; CDR3 DNA: TGCAGTGCTAAGGCACCCTGGGGATATAGCAATCAGCCCCAGCATTTT; CDR3 protein: CSAKAPWGYSNQPQHF
D gene: .; V gene: TRBV6-6; J gene: TRBJ2-1; clone size: .; CDR3 DNA: TGTGCCAGCAGTTCCCTAGGAGGGGACGGCTCCTACAATGAGCAGTTCTTC; CDR3 protein: CASSSLGGDGSYNEQFF
D gene: .; V gene: TRBV27; J gene: TRBJ1-5; clone size: .; CDR3 DNA: TGTGCCAGCAGTTTTTCAGGGAGGGGAAACAATCAGCCCCAGCATTTT; CDR3 protein: CASSFSGRGNNQPQHF
D gene: TRBD1; V gene: TRBV12-3/TRBV12-4; J gene: TRBJ2-7; clone size: .; CDR3 DNA: TGTGCCAGCAGTCACCTATTCTCGACAGGGGGCGGCGAGCAGTACTTC; CDR3 protein: CASSHLFSTGGGEQYF
D gene: TRBD2; V gene: TRBV20-1; J gene: TRBJ2-5; clone size: few; CDR3 DNA: TGCAGTGCTACCCCGGGGCTAGCGGGGGAAGAGACCCAGTACTTC; CDR3 protein: CSATPGLAGEETQYF
D gene: .; V gene: TRBV29-1; J gene: TRBJ2-2; clone size: few; CDR3 DNA: TGCAGCGTTGAGGGGGGGCTTAACACCGGGGAGCTGTTTTTT; CDR3 protein: CSVEGGLNTGELFF
D gene: .; V gene: TRBV9; J gene: TRBJ2-3; clone size: .; CDR3 DNA: TGTGCCAGCAGCGGACCCGACAGAACAGATACGCAGTATTTT; CDR3 protein: CASSGPDRTDTQYF
D gene: TRBD1; V gene: TRBV3-1; J gene: TRBJ2-3; clone size: .; CDR3 DNA: TGTGCCAGCAGCGTAGTAGGACAGGGCCCAGATACGCAGTATTTT; CDR3 protein: CASSVVGQGPDTQYF